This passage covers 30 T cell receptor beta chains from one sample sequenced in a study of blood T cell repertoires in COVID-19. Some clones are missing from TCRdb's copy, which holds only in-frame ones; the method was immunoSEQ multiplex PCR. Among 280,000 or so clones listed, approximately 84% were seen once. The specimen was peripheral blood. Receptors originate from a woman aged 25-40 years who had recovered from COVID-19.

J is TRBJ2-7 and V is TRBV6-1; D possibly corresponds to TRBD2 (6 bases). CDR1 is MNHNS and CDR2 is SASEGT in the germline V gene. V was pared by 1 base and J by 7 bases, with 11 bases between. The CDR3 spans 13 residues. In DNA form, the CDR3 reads TGTGCCAGCAGTGAAGGGGACGCGGGGGAGCAGTACTTC. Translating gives CASSEGDAGEQYF.

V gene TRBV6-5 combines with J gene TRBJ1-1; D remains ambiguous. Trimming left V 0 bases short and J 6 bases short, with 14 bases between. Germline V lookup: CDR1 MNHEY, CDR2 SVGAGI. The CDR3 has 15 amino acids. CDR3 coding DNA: TGTGCCAGCAGTTACTCGGCAGGACTGGTCGCTGAAGCTTTCTTT. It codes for CASSYSAGLVAEAFF.

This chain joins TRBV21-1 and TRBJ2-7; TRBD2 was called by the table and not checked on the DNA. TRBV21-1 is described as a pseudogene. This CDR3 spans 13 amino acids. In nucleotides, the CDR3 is TGTGCCAGCAGCAAAGTAGTCCCCTACGAGCAGTACTTC. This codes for CASSKVVPYEQYF.

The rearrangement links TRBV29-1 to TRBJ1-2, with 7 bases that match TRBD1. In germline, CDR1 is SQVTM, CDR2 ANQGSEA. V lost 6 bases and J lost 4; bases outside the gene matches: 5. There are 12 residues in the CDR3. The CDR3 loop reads CSVDRETYGYTF. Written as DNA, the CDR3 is TGCAGCGTAGACAGGGAGACCTATGGCTACACCTTC.

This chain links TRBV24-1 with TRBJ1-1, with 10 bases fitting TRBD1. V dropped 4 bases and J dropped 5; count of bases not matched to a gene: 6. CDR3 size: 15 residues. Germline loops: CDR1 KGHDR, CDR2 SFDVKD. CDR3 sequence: CATSDRQGAKTEAFF. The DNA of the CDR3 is TGTGCCACCAGTGACCGACAGGGGGCTAAGACTGAAGCTTTCTTT.

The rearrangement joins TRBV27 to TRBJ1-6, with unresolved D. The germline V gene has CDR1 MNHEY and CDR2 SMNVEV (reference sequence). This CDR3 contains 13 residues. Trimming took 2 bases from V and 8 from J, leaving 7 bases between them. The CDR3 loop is CASSLIFDSPLHF. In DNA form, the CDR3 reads TGTGCCAGCAGTTTAATCTTCGATTCACCCCTCCACTTT.

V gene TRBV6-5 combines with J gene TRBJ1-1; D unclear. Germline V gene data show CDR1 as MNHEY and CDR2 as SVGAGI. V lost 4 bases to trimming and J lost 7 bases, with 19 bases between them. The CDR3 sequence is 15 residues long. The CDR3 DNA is TGTGCCAGCAGTTCTAGTTACGGGTCCGTAGATGAAGCTTTCTTT. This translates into CASSSSYGSVDEAFF.

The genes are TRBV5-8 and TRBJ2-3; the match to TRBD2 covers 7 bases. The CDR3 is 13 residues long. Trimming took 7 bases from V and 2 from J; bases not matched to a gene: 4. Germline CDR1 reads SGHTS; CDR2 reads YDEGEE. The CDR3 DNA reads TGTGCCAGCGAAAGCGGGAACACAGATACGCAGTATTTT. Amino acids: CASESGNTDTQYF.

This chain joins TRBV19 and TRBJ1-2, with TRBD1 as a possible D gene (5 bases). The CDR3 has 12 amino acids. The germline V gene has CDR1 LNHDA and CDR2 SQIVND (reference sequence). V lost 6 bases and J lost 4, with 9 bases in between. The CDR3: CASSDSPYGYTF. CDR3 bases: TGTGCCAGTAGCGACAGTCCCTATGGCTACACCTTC.

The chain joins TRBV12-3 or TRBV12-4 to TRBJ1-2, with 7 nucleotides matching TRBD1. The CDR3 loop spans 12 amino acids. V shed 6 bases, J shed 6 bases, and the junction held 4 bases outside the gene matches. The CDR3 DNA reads TGTGCCAGCAGAAGTACAGGGGATGGCTACACCTTC. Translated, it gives CASRSTGDGYTF.

The CDR3 reads CASTTPGGRGETQYF. As DNA, the CDR3 is TGCGCCAGCACCACCCCGGGGGGGCGAGGAGAGACCCAGTACTTC. The chain employs TRBV5-1 and TRBJ2-5; 8 bases fit TRBD2. Per the germline V gene, CDR1 is SGHRS and CDR2 is YFSETQ. The CDR3 has 15 amino acids. Unmatched junction bases numbered 11, after V lost 6 bases and J lost 4 bases.

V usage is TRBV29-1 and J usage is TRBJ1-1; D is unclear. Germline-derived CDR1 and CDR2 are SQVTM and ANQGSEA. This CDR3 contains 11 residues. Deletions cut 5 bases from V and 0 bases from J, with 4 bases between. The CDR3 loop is CSVIMNTEAFF. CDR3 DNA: TGCAGCGTTATAATGAACACTGAAGCTTTCTTT.

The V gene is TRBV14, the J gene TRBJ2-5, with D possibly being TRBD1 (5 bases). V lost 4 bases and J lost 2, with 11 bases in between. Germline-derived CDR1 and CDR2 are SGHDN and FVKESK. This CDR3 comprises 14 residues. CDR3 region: CASSLQGLQETQYF. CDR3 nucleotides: TGTGCCAGCAGCCTCCAGGGCTTACAAGAGACCCAGTACTTC.

CDR3 sequence: CASSLYGGLAKNIQYF. CDR3 bases: TGTGCCAGCAGTTTATATGGCGGACTAGCCAAAAACATTCAGTACTTC. The chain joins TRBV6-2 or TRBV6-3 to TRBJ2-4; TRBD2 is a possible D gene (5 bases). CDR1 MNHEY and CDR2 SVGEGT come from the germline V gene. The CDR3 totals 16 residues. Trimming took 4 bases from V and 0 from J, leaving 13 bases between them.

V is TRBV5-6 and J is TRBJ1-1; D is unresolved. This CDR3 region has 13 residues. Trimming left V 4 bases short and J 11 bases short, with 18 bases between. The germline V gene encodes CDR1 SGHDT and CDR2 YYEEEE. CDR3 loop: CASSPVGVGEAFF. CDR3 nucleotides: TGTGCCAGCAGCCCCGTGGGAGTTGGGGAGGCTTTCTTT.

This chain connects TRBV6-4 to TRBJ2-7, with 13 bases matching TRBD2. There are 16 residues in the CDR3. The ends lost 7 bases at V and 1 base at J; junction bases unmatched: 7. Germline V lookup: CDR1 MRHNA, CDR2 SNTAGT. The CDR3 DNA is TGTGCCAGCACACTTCAGGGACTAGCGGGGTCCTACGAGCAGTACTTC. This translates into CASTLQGLAGSYEQYF.

CDR3 sequence reads: CASSFSTGGQPQHF. The CDR3 bases are TGTGCCAGCAGTTTCTCGACAGGCGGGCAGCCCCAGCATTTT. This rearrangement joins TRBV6-5 to TRBJ1-5; D is perhaps TRBD1 (6 bases). CDR1 MNHEY and CDR2 SVGAGI come from the germline V gene. The CDR3 spans 14 residues. V was clipped by 4 bases and J by 7 bases, with 14 bases between them.

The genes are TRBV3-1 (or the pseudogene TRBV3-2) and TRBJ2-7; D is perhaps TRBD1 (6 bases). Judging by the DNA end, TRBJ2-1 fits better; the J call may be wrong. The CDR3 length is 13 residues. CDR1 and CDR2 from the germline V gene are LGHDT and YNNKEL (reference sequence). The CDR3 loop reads CASSPTGSYEQFF. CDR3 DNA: TGTGCCAGCAGCCCGACAGGCTCCTACGAGCAGTTCTTC.

The CDR3 DNA is TGTGCCAGCTTTGAGGGGGGGACGGATGGCTACACCTTC. Its translation is CASFEGGTDGYTF. This chain uses TRBV6-4 with TRBJ1-2; the D gene is possibly TRBD1 (6 bases). Germline CDR1 MRHNA, CDR2 SNTAGT. The CDR3 is 13 residues long. With 8 bases removed from V and 6 bases from J, the gap between germline ends came to 16 bases.

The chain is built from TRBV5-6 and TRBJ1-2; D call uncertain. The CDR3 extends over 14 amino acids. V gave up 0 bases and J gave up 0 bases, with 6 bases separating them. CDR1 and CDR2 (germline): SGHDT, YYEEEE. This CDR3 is CASSLVTANYGYTF. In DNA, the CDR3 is TGTGCCAGCAGCTTGGTTACGGCTAACTATGGCTACACCTTC.

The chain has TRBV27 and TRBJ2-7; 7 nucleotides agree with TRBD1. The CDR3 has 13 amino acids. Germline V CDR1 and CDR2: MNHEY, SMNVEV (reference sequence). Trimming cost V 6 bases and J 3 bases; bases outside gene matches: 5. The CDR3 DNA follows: TGTGCCAGCAGCCAGGGACAGTACTACGAGCAGTACTTC. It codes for CASSQGQYYEQYF.

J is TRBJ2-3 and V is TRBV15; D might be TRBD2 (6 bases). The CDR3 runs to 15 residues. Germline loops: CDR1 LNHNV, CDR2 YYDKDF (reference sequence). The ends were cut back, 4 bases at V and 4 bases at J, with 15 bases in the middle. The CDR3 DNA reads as TGTGCCACCAGCACGGAGGGCATTCTTGCAGATACGCAGTATTTT. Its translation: CATSTEGILADTQYF.

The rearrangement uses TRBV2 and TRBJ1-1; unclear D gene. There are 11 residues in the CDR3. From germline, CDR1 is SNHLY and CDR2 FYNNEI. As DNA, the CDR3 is TGTGGGTACGGGAAGAACACTGAAGCTTTCTTT. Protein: CGYGKNTEAFF. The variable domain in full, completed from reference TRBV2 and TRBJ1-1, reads EPEVTQTPSHQVTQMGQEVILRCVPISNHLYFYWYRQILGQKVEFLVSFYNNEISEKSEIFDDQFSVERPDGSNFTLKIRSTKLEDSAMYFCGYGKNTEAFFGQGTRLTVV.

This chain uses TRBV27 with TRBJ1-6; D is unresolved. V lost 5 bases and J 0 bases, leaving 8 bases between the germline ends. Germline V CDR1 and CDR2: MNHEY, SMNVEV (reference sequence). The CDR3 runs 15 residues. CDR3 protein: CASSPASSYNSPLHF. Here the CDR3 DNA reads TGTGCCAGCAGTCCCGCGAGCTCCTATAATTCACCCCTCCACTTT.

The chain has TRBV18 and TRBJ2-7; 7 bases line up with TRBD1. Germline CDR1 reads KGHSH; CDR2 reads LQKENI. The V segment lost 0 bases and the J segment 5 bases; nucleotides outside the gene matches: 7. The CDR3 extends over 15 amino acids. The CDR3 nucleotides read TGTGCCAGCTCACCACCGGGGACAGACCTTCACGAGCAGTACTTC. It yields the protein CASSPPGTDLHEQYF.

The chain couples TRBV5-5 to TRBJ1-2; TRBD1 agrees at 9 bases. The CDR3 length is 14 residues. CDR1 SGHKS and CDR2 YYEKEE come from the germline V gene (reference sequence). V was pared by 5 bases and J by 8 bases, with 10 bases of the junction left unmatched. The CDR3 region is CASSYTGGAEGYTF. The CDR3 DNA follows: TGTGCCAGCAGTTATACAGGGGGCGCAGAGGGCTACACCTTC.

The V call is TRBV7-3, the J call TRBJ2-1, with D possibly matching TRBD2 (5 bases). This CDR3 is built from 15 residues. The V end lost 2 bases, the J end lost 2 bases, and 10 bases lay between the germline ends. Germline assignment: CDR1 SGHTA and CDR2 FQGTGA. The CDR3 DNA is TGTGCCAGCAGCTTACTTGGCGGGCCCTACAATGAGCAGTTCTTC. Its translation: CASSLLGGPYNEQFF. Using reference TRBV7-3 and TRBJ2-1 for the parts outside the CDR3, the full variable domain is GAGVSQTPSNKVTEKGKYVELRCDPISGHTALYWYRQSLGQGPEFLIYFQGTGAADDSGLPNDRFFAVRPEGSVSTLKIQRTERGDSAVYLCASSLLGGPYNEQFFGPGTRLTVL.

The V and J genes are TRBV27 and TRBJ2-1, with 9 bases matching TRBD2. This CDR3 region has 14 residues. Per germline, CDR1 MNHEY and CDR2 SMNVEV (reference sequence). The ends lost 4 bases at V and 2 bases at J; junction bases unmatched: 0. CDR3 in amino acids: CASSSSGAYNEQFF. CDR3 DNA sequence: TGTGCCAGCAGTTCTAGCGGGGCCTACAATGAGCAGTTCTTC.

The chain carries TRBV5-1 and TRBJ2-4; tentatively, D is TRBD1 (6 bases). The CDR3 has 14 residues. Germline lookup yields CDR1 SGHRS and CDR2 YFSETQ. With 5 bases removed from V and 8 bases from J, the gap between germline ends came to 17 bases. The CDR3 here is CASRIQGTRDIQYF. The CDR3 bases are TGCGCCAGCAGGATACAGGGAACTAGGGACATTCAGTACTTC. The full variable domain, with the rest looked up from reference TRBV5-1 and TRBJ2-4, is KAGVTQTPRYLIKTRGQQVTLSCSPISGHRSVSWYQQTPGQGLQFLFEYFSETQRNKGNFPGRFSGRQFSNSRSEMNVSTLELGDSALYLCASRIQGTRDIQYFGAGTRLSVL.

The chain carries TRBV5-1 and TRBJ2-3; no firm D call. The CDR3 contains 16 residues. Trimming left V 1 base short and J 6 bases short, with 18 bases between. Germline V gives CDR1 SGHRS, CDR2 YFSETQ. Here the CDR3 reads CASSLRGSREVDTQYF. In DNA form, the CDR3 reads TGCGCCAGCAGCTTGCGTGGCTCCCGAGAGGTGGATACGCAGTATTTT.